This T cell receptor (beta chain) was identified during a study of regulatory T cells in long-lasting Graves disease. Germline V gene lookup returns CDR1 MDHEN and CDR2 SYDVKM. The CDR3 length is 12 residues. Trimming removed 7 bases from V and 9 bases from J; junction bases left unmatched: 7. The TCR beta library used iRepertoire HTBI primers with Arm-PCR amplification of CDR3. TCRdb ran MiXCR on the multiplex PCR reads and lists one entry per CDR3 protein. The sample has approximately 290,000 distinct CDR3 sequences; 20% to 25% are singletons. The time point here: persistent/refractory GD, antithyroid drugs over 5 years with positive TRAb. Following extraction of RNA from PBMCs, that RNA was used to make the TCR library. Per American Thyroid Association guidelines, Graves' disease was diagnosed.

The sample was peripheral blood mononuclear cells (PBMCs), taken when the disease was refractory, from a patient treated with antithyroid drugs. V and J are TRBV28 and TRBJ2-3; 7 bases agree with TRBD1. This receptor was identified in a female donor with Graves disease. Written as DNA, the CDR3 is TGTGCCAGCACATCCGGGACAGTCACGCAGTATTTT. Its translation is CASTSGTVTQYF.